This TCR beta chain was recorded in a study of blood T cell repertoires in COVID-19. Study as a whole: T cells, B-cell-depleted T cells, or PBMCs supplied cDNA or gDNA.

In the study's own analysis: Amplification from reference gene primers served as the basis for estimated nucleated cell counts. The repertoire was sequenced with immunoSEQ multiplex PCR; TCRdb's copy has only in-frame clones and lacks some. The D gene and trimming were derived from the DNA, and the V and J assignments and clone size from that table. Of tens of thousands of clones in the sample, roughly 80% were seen once. This CDR3 is built from 17 residues. The V gene's germline CDR1 is LNHNV and CDR2 YYDKDF (reference sequence). The V segment lost 0 bases and the J segment 2 bases; nucleotides outside the gene matches: 8.

Sequencing used peripheral blood. The clonotype originates from a human donor with acute or convalescent COVID-19. The donor label of this sample is uncertain. V gene TRBV15 combines with J gene TRBJ2-5, with 8 bases identical to TRBD2. The chain's CDR3 is CATSRDQVAGFQETQYF. The DNA for the CDR3 is TGTGCCACCAGCAGAGATCAGGTAGCGGGGTTTCAAGAGACCCAGTACTTC. The full variable domain, rest sourced from reference TRBV15 and TRBJ2-5, is DAMVIQNPRYQVTQFGKPVTLSCSQTLNHNVMYWYQQKSSQAPKLLFHYYDKDFNNEADTPDNFQSRRPNTSFCFLDIRSPGLGDTAMYLCATSRDQVAGFQETQYFGPGTRLLVL.